The clone carrying this T cell receptor (beta chain) was detected ten times or more. Its antigen remains unknown. The data stem from a study of T cell repertoires in cytomegalovirus infection. Study results and caveats: HLA-C-restricted, CMV-specific TCR beta clonotypes were dominant ex vivo.

TCRdb re-called the reads through MiXCR, storing one row per CDR3 protein. The sample consists of approximately 490,000 distinct CDR3 sequences, approximately 10% of them appearing once. This receptor was obtained from a human donor in good health (CMV status not recorded). Some clones in this sample may be carry-over from other donors' samples. The sample comprised PBMCs.

The DNA for the CDR3 is TGTGCCAGTAGTTTCCGGGACTTAACCCACAATGAGCAGTTCTTC. Translation: CASSFRDLTHNEQFF. V is TRBV19 and J is TRBJ2-1, with D tentatively TRBD2 (6 bases). The CDR3 sequence is 15 residues long. Germline V gives CDR1 LNHDA, CDR2 SQIVND (reference sequence). V lost 5 bases, J lost 5 bases, and 16 bases lay in between. Looking up the rest from reference TRBV19 and TRBJ2-1 gives the full variable domain: DGGITQSPKYLFRKEGQNVTLSCEQNLNHDAMYWYRQDPGQGLRLIYYSQIVNDFQKGDIAEGYSVSREKKESFPLTVTSAQKNPTAFYLCASSFRDLTHNEQFFGPGTRLTVL.